One sample yielded the 11 T cell receptor beta chains listed below, sequenced in a study of blood T cell repertoires in COVID-19. Profiled with immunoSEQ multiplex PCR; TCRdb holds only in-frame clones, not every one. The sample carries approximately 15,000 clones, around 90% recorded once. The sequencing sample was made of peripheral blood. These receptors all come from a human donor with active COVID-19. The donor label of this sample is uncertain.

This chain links TRBV5-4 with TRBJ2-5, with a possible D match to TRBD2 (6 bases). This CDR3 is 15 amino acids long. Germline V gene lookup returns CDR1 SGHNT and CDR2 YYREEE (reference sequence). V gave up 1 base and J gave up 4 bases, with 14 bases separating them. The CDR3 bases are TGTGCCAGCAGCTTGTCCGGGACTGATGCAGAGACCCAGTACTTC. Protein sequence: CASSLSGTDAETQYF.

CDR3 sequence: CASSSLAGPAYSTDTQYF. DNA for the CDR3: TGTGCCAGCAGCTCATTGGCGGGACCGGCCTATAGCACAGATACGCAGTATTTT. The chain combines TRBV9 with TRBJ2-3, with D maybe TRBD2 (6 bases). Between the trimmed V and J ends, which lost 4 bases and 0 bases, there was a span of 21 bases. This CDR3 has 18 residues. Germline CDR1 is SGDLS and CDR2 is YYNGEE.

V gene TRBV11-2 combines with J gene TRBJ2-7; D gene ambiguous. The CDR3 totals 12 residues. CDR1 is SGHAT and CDR2 is FQNNGV in the germline V gene. V was cut by 5 bases and J by 3 bases, with 8 bases left in between. In DNA, the CDR3 is TGTGCCAGCAGCCCTAGGAACTACGAGCAGTACTTC. Translation gives CASSPRNYEQYF.

The rearrangement links TRBV6-6 to TRBJ2-7, with D tentatively TRBD2 (7 bases). The V end was cut by 6 bases, the J end by 4 bases, with 16 bases between. The CDR3 extends over 14 amino acids. The germline gives CDR1 MNHNY, CDR2 SVGAGI (reference sequence). The chain's CDR3 is CASSLGGGWYEQYF. CDR3 DNA sequence: TGTGCCAGCAGCCTTGGGGGGGGCTGGTACGAGCAGTACTTC.

This chain joins TRBV6-5 and TRBJ1-4; D not certain. This CDR3 comprises 12 residues. Deletions cut 6 bases from V and 6 bases from J, with 8 bases between. Germline loops: CDR1 MNHEY, CDR2 SVGAGI. CDR3 loop: CASRGSDEKLFF. The CDR3 nucleotides read TGTGCCAGCAGGGGCTCAGATGAAAAACTGTTTTTT.

CDR3 sequence (DNA): TGTGCCAGCAGCCCCCATCGGACAGGGGGCTTGGGTGAGCAGTTCTTC. Encoded protein: CASSPHRTGGLGEQFF. The chain has TRBV13 and TRBJ2-1; TRBD1 agrees at 11 bases. The CDR3 runs 16 residues. With 5 bases clipped from V and 9 bases from J, the junction kept 12 bases outside the gene matches. Germline CDR1 reads PRHDT; CDR2 reads FYEKMQ (reference sequence).

V gene TRBV2 combines with J gene TRBJ2-3; tentative D call: TRBD2 (6 bases). V was trimmed by 6 bases and J by 4 bases, leaving 14 bases between them. CDR1 is SNHLY and CDR2 is FYNNEI in the germline V gene. The CDR3 is 14 residues long. Here the CDR3 DNA reads TGTGCCAGCAGGGTACTAGCATCGTCAGATACGCAGTATTTT. This gives the protein CASRVLASSDTQYF.

This clone occurred once. The chain joins TRBV15 to TRBJ2-3; the D gene is possibly TRBD1 (5 bases). Germline values: CDR1 LNHNV, CDR2 YYDKDF (reference sequence). Trimming pared 3 bases from V and 5 bases from J, leaving 12 bases between. The CDR3 has 14 amino acids. The CDR3 spells CATSSPGLEDTQYF. The CDR3 DNA sequence: TGTGCCACCAGCAGCCCAGGGTTGGAAGATACGCAGTATTTT.

V usage is TRBV27 and J usage is TRBJ2-1, with TRBD1 matching 7 bases. Germline trimming cut 2 bases from V and 3 bases from J; bases unmatched to any gene: 7. In germline, CDR1 is MNHEY, CDR2 SMNVEV (reference sequence). The CDR3 has 16 residues. The CDR3 spells CASSLEGAKYYNEQFF. The CDR3 DNA sequence: TGTGCCAGCAGTTTAGAGGGGGCAAAATACTACAATGAGCAGTTCTTC.

The V and J genes are TRBV10-1 and TRBJ2-2, with D possibly being TRBD2 (6 bases). Trimming pared 3 bases from V and 6 bases from J, leaving 11 bases between. CDR3 length: 14 amino acids. Germline V gene lookup returns CDR1 WNHNN and CDR2 SYGVQD (reference sequence). The CDR3 nucleotides read TGCGCCAGCAGTGACCGACTAGATTCCGGGGAGCTGTTTTTT. Protein: CASSDRLDSGELFF.

This clone was detected once. The CDR3 DNA follows: TGTGCCAGCTCACCGGGACAGCTGAATGAAGCTTTCTTT. Its translation: CASSPGQLNEAFF. This chain uses TRBV18 with TRBJ1-1; 7 bases line up with TRBD1. The CDR3 contains 13 residues. J was trimmed by 7 bases and V by 3 bases; bases with no gene match: 5. CDR1 KGHSH and CDR2 LQKENI come from the germline V gene.